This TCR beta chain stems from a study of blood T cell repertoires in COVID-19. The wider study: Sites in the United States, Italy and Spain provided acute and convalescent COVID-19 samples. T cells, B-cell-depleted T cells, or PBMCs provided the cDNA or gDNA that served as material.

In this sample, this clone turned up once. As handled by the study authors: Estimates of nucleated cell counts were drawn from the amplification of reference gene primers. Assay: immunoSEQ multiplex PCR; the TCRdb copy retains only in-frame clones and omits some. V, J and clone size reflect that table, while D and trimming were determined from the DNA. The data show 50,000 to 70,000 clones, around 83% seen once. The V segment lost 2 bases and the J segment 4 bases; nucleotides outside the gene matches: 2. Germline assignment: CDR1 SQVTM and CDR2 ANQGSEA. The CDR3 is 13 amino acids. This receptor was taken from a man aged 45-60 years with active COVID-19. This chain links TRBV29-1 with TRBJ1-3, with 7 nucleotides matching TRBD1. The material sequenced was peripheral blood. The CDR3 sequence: CSVEQDRGNTIYF. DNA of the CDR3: TGCAGCGTTGAACAGGACAGGGGAAACACCATATATTTT.